This T cell receptor beta chain was observed in a study of blood T cell repertoires in COVID-19. Study context: COVID-19 samples from acute and convalescent phases originated in the United States, Italy and Spain.

The CDR3 length is 15 residues. Trimming pared 1 base from V and 9 bases from J, leaving 22 bases between. Germline CDR1 reads GTSNPN; CDR2 reads SVGIG (reference sequence). Allocation to cohorts depended on clinical history reported by the participants. In the original processing: The assay estimated nucleated cells by amplifying reference gene primers. The repertoire was sequenced with immunoSEQ multiplex PCR; TCRdb's copy has only in-frame clones and lacks some. V and J calls and clone size come straight from that table; D and trimming were deduced from the DNA. The repertoire holds some 180,000 clones, with less than 85% as singletons. This clone was counted between two and nine times.

The receptor was isolated from an older woman with acute COVID-19. Sample: PBMCs or T cells enriched from blood (not recorded which). The chain employs TRBV30 and TRBJ2-7; perhaps TRBD1 as D (6 bases). CDR3 nucleotide sequence: TGTGCCTGGAGTGGTCTACAGGGACCAGGCCTGGTGCAGTACTTC. Protein product: CAWSGLQGPGLVQYF.